The rows below give T cell receptor beta chains drawn from one sample of a study of human T cells and chemical hapten exposure. TCRdb reprocessed the RACE reads with MiXCR, giving one entry per CDR3 protein. The sample shows approximately 340,000 distinct CDR3 sequences, 5.5% to 8% of them seen only once. The sequencing used whole blood, collected in connection with sensitization to the hapten diphenylcyclopropenone (DPC). These receptors originate from a woman between 18 and 30 years old with alopecia areata. Some clones in this sample may be carry-over from other donors' samples. Both conserved end residues are part of each CDR3. The order of the fields is D gene, clone size, CDR3 length, V gene, J gene, CDR3 DNA, CDR3 protein. D genes are given only for firm matches. Not all rows give a size; the values are once, few, many and, for expanded clones, a class.

>TRBD2|few|16|TRBV5-5|TRBJ2-5
TGTGCCAGCACCCGCCGACTAGCGGTGATCCAAGAGACCCAGTACTTC
CASTRRLAVIQETQYF
>TRBD1|NA|14|TRBV25-1|TRBJ1-1
TGTGCCAGCAGTCGGGACAGGGGTGCGACTGAAGCTTTCTTT
CASSRDRGATEAFF
>NA|many|10|TRBV6-1|TRBJ1-1
TGTGCCTCCCAAAGAACTGAAGCTTTCTTT
CASQRTEAFF
>TRBD2|many|17|TRBV9|TRBJ2-1
TGTGCCAGCAGCGCCCGAGGAGCGGGGGACCCTAACAATGAGCAGTTCTTC
CASSARGAGDPNNEQFF
>NA|NA|19|TRBV12-3/TRBV12-4|TRBJ2-1
TGTGCCAGCAGTCAACATGGCCCCGGGACTCCTAGCTCCTACAATGAGCAGTTCTTC
CASSQHGPGTPSSYNEQFF
>NA|NA|13|TRBV5-6|TRBJ1-1
TGTGCCAGCAGCTTATTAGGAGAAACTGAAGCTTTCTTT
CASSLLGETEAFF
>NA|few|10|TRBV21-1|TRBJ2-3
TGTGCCAGCGGGCGGGATACGCAGTATTTT
CASGRDTQYF
>TRBD1|few|16|TRBV6-6|TRBJ1-5
TGTGCCAGCAGTGCACTGGCAGGGACAGGGGTACAGCCCCAGCATTTT
CASSALAGTGVQPQHF
>NA|many|14|TRBV25-1|TRBJ2-7
TGTGCCAGCAGTGATCCCGTAACAGAATACGAGCAGTACTTC
CASSDPVTEYEQYF
>NA|few|14|TRBV5-1|TRBJ2-3
TGCGCCAGCAGCTTGGAGGCCGGGGTAGATACGCAGTATTTT
CASSLEAGVDTQYF
>NA|NA|15|TRBV6-2/TRBV6-3|TRBJ2-3
TGTGCCAGCAGTCTCCTAACGGGGGTCACAGATACGCAGTATTTT
CASSLLTGVTDTQYF
>TRBD2|few|15|TRBV9|TRBJ2-3
TGTGCCAGCAGCGCGGGACTAGTGGATGTGGATACGCAGTATTTT
CASSAGLVDVDTQYF
>NA|many|14|TRBV5-1|TRBJ2-3
TGCGCCAGCAGCTTGGCCGTGCAGACAGATACGCAGTATTTT
CASSLAVQTDTQYF
>TRBD1|many|15|TRBV18|TRBJ2-7
TGTGCCAGCTCACGAGGGACAGGGGCCTCCTACGAGCAGTACTTC
CASSRGTGASYEQYF
>TRBD2|NA|18|TRBV11-2|TRBJ2-5
TGTGCCAGCAGCTTAGTTGGTGCGGGGGGGCTACGGCAAGAGACCCAGTACTTC
CASSLVGAGGLRQETQYF
>NA|few|15|TRBV9|TRBJ1-1
TGTGCCAGCAGCGTAGGTGGGGCAGCGAACACTGAAGCTTTCTTT
CASSVGGAANTEAFF
>TRBD1|NA|14|TRBV12-3/TRBV12-4|TRBJ1-1
TGTGCCAGCAGTTTGCCGGGACAGGGGGGGAAAGCTTTCTTT
CASSLPGQGGKAFF
>NA|NA|12|TRBV12-5|TRBJ2-3
TGTGCTAGTGGTTTAGGGCGAGATACGCAGTATTTT
CASGLGRDTQYF
>TRBD2|many|13|TRBV28|TRBJ2-5
TGTGCCAGCAGTCAGACTAGCGGGGGCCCCGAGTACTTC
CASSQTSGGPEYF
>NA|NA|14|TRBV4-3|TRBJ1-4
TGCGCCAGCAGCCAGGGGGCGCGGGATGAAAAACTGTTTTTT
CASSQGARDEKLFF
>NA|NA|12|TRBV9|TRBJ2-7
TGTGCCAGCAGCGAGCCCCGCTCCGAGCAGTACTTC
CASSEPRSEQYF
>NA|few|14|TRBV4-3|TRBJ2-1
TGCGCCAGCAGCCAAGGTAACAGGGACAATGAGCAGTTCTTC
CASSQGNRDNEQFF
>NA|few|19|TRBV4-2|TRBJ2-7
TGTGCCAGCAGCCAAGTCGAGGGTGAAGGGTGGAATTTGCCCTACGAGCAGTACTTC
CASSQVEGEGWNLPYEQYF
>NA|few|14|TRBV6-2/TRBV6-3|TRBJ2-1
TGTGCCAGCAGTTACTCGCCAGAGTACAATGAGCAGTTCTTC
CASSYSPEYNEQFF
>TRBD1|NA|17|TRBV6-4|TRBJ2-3
TGTGCCAGCAGTGCGGGGACAGGGAGTAAGGGGTCTGATACGCAGTATTTT
CASSAGTGSKGSDTQYF
>NA|NA|13|TRBV10-3|TRBJ2-1
TGTGCCATCAGTGAGCGGGAGCGCCTTGAGCAGTTCTTC
CAISERERLEQFF